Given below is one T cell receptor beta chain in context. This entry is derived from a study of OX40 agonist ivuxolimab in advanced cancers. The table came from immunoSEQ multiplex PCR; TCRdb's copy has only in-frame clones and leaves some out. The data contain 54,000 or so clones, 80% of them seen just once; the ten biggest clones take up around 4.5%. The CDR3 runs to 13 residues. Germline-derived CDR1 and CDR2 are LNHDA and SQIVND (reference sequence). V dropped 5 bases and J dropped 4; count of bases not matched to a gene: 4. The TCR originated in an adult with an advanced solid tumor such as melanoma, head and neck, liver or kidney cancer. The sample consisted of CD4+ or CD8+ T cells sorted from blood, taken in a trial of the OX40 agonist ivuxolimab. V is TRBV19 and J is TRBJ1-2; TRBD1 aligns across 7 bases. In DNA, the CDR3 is TGTGCCAGTAGTGTGGACAGGTTCTATGGCTACACCTTC. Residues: CASSVDRFYGYTF.